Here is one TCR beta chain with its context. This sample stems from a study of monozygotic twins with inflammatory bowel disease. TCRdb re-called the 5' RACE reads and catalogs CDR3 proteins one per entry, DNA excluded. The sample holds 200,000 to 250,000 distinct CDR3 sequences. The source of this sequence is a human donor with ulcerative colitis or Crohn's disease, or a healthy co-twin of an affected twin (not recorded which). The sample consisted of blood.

The CDR3 sequence is CASSLLEGAGETQYF. The chain combines TRBV27 with TRBJ2-5; the D gene TCRdb calls, TRBD1, cannot be checked with no DNA. The CDR3 sequence is 15 residues long. CDR1 is MNHEY, CDR2 SMNVEV, per germline (reference sequence).